This record concerns one TCR beta chain sequence. The antigen this receptor binds is unknown. These data come from a study of T cells in severe cutaneous drug reactions (dated by TCRdb to between 2017 and 2020). A note on the overall study: Between 2011 and 2018, patients were recruited from Taiwan, Thailand and a European registry network. Only patients with a probable or definite SJS/TEN or DRESS diagnosis by RegiSCAR criteria were enrolled. Libraries used iRepertoire multiplex PCR; authors cited a comparison showing similar capture of abundant clonotypes across iRepertoire and 5' RACE methods with or without UMI. Assignment of the culprit drug relied on both the Naranjo algorithm and the ALDEN drug causality algorithm. Blister fluids/cells, PBMC and other biological samples were taken from patients in the acute stage or the recovery stage. The study combined bulk TCR sequencing with single-cell sequencing, quantitative PCR validation, functional assays and transgenic mouse experiments.

Library preparation used the iRepertoire multiplex PCR system with TCR subtype-specific primers for both bulk and single-cell sequencing. Multiplex PCR using primers aimed at the V, D and J gene regions produced the bulk TCR beta libraries. Each sample contributed roughly 95-550 ng of RNA as input for preparing the bulk TCR library. An Illumina MiSeq was used to sequence bulk TCR beta amplicons. As for how the authors treated the data: Sample misassignments and low-quality sequencing reads were filtered out during quality control steps. CDR3 was defined as the amino acids between the V-gene Y[YFLI]C motif and the J-segment [FW]GXGT motif. CDR3 clonotypes and TRBV and TRBJ gene assignments were based on the IMGT database. Per-sample TRBV expression was normalized to the mean of the same gene in PBMC from 35 to 55 healthy donors. With the reads reprocessed by TCRdb, a single entry stands for each CDR3 protein sequence and no DNA is reported. TCRdb, not the authors, supplied the V and J calls. This sample's table contains tens of thousands of distinct CDR3 sequences. The ten largest clones represent approximately 7% of the sample.

Sequencing was performed on donors who were patients with carbamazepine-induced Stevens-Johnson syndrome or toxic epidermal necrolysis (CBZ-SJS/TEN). Peripheral blood repertoires were obtained from CBZ-SJS/TEN patients of Han Chinese (roughly five) and European (about 6) origin. To look for drug-specific clonotypes, next-generation sequencing was used to profile the T cell receptor repertoires of patients with drug-induced severe cutaneous adverse reactions. RNA was isolated either from blister cells of skin lesions or from peripheral blood mononuclear cells. The CDR3 spans 16 residues, from the cysteine through the phenylalanine. The entry carries no DNA sequence. Overall study outcomes, separate from this receptor: The authors noted that whether the public TCR generalizes to SJS/TEN caused by other drugs still needs further study. All seven CBZ-SJS/TEN blister samples contained a public TCRbeta CDR3 (mean roughly 15%), which was undetectable or scarce in tolerant-control and healthy-donor PBMC. TRBV12-4 usage was strongly increased in CBZ-SJS/TEN patients, averaging roughly 30% in blister cells and 4.5% to 5% in PBMC.

The sequenced sample consisted of PBMCs. This receptor was obtained from a human donor with toxic epidermal necrolysis, a severe cutaneous drug reaction. The rearranged chain carries TRBV12-3 or TRBV12-4 and TRBJ2-1; the D call from TCRdb, TRBD2, cannot be confirmed without DNA. This receptor has the CDR3 CASTPAIARSYNEQFF.